These T cell receptor beta chains were read from a single sample in a study of T cell changes during pregnancy in multiple sclerosis. Profiling relied on immunoSEQ multiplex PCR, and the TCRdb table lists in-frame clones only, not all of them. The sample includes under 110,000 clones, about 89% of them seen just once. The specimen comprised peripheral blood, sampled before pregnancy. All receptors derive from a female donor with multiple sclerosis, enrolled in a pregnancy study. The CDR3 runs from the conserved cysteine through the conserved F or W. The order of the fields is J gene, V gene, D gene, clone size, CDR3 DNA, CDR3 protein. The D gene is left open where the match is weak. Clone size is not always given. Where it is, it says once, few, many or a class for expanded clones.

j_gene: TRBJ2-1
v_gene: TRBV11-2
d_gene: .
abundance: .
CDR3nt: TGTGCCAGCAGCTTAAGGCTCCAGGGGGAGGACAATGAGCAGTTCTTC
CDR3aa: CASSLRLQGEDNEQFF

j_gene: TRBJ1-1
v_gene: TRBV6-1
d_gene: TRBD1
abundance: .
CDR3nt: TGTGCCAGCAGTGCCTACAGGGGAGGTACTGAAGCTTTCTTT
CDR3aa: CASSAYRGGTEAFF

j_gene: TRBJ2-5
v_gene: TRBV4-1
d_gene: TRBD1
abundance: .
CDR3nt: TGCGCCAGCAGCCAAGATTTGGCAGGGGGCGCCGGAGAGACCCAGTACTTC
CDR3aa: CASSQDLAGGAGETQYF

j_gene: TRBJ2-1
v_gene: TRBV18
d_gene: .
abundance: .
CDR3nt: TGTGCCAGCTCAAGGGGCGGGACGGAAGAGCAGTTCTTC
CDR3aa: CASSRGGTEEQFF

j_gene: TRBJ2-1
v_gene: TRBV7-9
d_gene: TRBD1
abundance: .
CDR3nt: TGTGCCAGCAGCCCAAAGGACAGGGGGCCCTACAATGAGCAGTTCTTC
CDR3aa: CASSPKDRGPYNEQFF

j_gene: TRBJ2-7
v_gene: TRBV7-2
d_gene: .
abundance: .
CDR3nt: TGTGCCAGCAGCTCCTTGGGCAACCTCTACGAGCAGTACTTC
CDR3aa: CASSSLGNLYEQYF

j_gene: TRBJ2-1
v_gene: TRBV11-2
d_gene: .
abundance: .
CDR3nt: TGTGCCAGCAGCTCGGACAGTTTTAATGAGCAGTTCTTC
CDR3aa: CASSSDSFNEQFF

j_gene: TRBJ2-1
v_gene: TRBV6-5
d_gene: TRBD2
abundance: .
CDR3nt: TGTGCCAGCGGGCTTTTAGCGGGAGATGAGCAGTTCTTC
CDR3aa: CASGLLAGDEQFF

j_gene: TRBJ2-3
v_gene: TRBV7-8
d_gene: .
abundance: .
CDR3nt: TGTGCCAGCAGCTGGGGACACCTCGCGAAATCTAGCACAGATACGCAGTATTTT
CDR3aa: CASSWGHLAKSSTDTQYF

j_gene: TRBJ2-7
v_gene: TRBV9
d_gene: TRBD1
abundance: .
CDR3nt: TGTGCCAGCAGCGTTTTGGGACAGGGCCACGAGCAGTACTTC
CDR3aa: CASSVLGQGHEQYF

j_gene: TRBJ2-5
v_gene: TRBV4-1
d_gene: TRBD1
abundance: .
CDR3nt: TGCGCCAGCAGTTTAGGGACAGGCCAAGAGACCCAGTACTTC
CDR3aa: CASSLGTGQETQYF

j_gene: TRBJ2-2
v_gene: TRBV9
d_gene: TRBD2
abundance: .
CDR3nt: TGTGCCAGCAGCGTGGTTAGCGGGGGGGCCGCCGGGGAGCTGTTTTTT
CDR3aa: CASSVVSGGAAGELFF

j_gene: TRBJ2-1
v_gene: TRBV29-1
d_gene: .
abundance: .
CDR3nt: TGCAGCGTTGGTAGTGCTAATGAGCAGTTCTTC
CDR3aa: CSVGSANEQFF

j_gene: TRBJ2-1
v_gene: TRBV13
d_gene: .
abundance: .
CDR3nt: TGTGCCAGCAGCTTAGTAGCGCTAGGCTCCTACAATGAGCAGTTCTTC
CDR3aa: CASSLVALGSYNEQFF

j_gene: TRBJ1-2
v_gene: TRBV6-4
d_gene: TRBD1
abundance: .
CDR3nt: TGTGCCAGCAGTGACTCGGACAGGACTATCGCCTTC
CDR3aa: CASSDSDRTIAF

j_gene: TRBJ1-1
v_gene: TRBV7-2
d_gene: .
abundance: .
CDR3nt: TGTGCCAGCAGGAGAGATATTAACACTGAAGCTTTCTTT
CDR3aa: CASRRDINTEAFF

j_gene: TRBJ1-1
v_gene: TRBV6-1
d_gene: TRBD1
abundance: .
CDR3nt: TGTGCCAGCAGACCAGGGGGGTTAACTGAAGCTTTCTTT
CDR3aa: CASRPGGLTEAFF

j_gene: TRBJ2-4
v_gene: TRBV15
d_gene: .
abundance: .
CDR3nt: TGTGCCACCAGCACTCCCCGGGGGGCCAAAAACATTCAGTACTTC
CDR3aa: CATSTPRGAKNIQYF

j_gene: TRBJ2-2
v_gene: TRBV28
d_gene: TRBD1
abundance: once
CDR3nt: TGTGCCAGCGGAAGGACAGGGGGTGCCGGGGAGCTGTTTTTT
CDR3aa: CASGRTGGAGELFF

j_gene: TRBJ1-3
v_gene: TRBV11-2
d_gene: .
abundance: .
CDR3nt: TGTGCCAGCAGCTTAGTCACAGGCATTGGAAACACCATATATTTT
CDR3aa: CASSLVTGIGNTIYF

j_gene: TRBJ2-5
v_gene: TRBV9
d_gene: .
abundance: .
CDR3nt: TGTGCCAGCAGCGACCGATACAGGGAAGAGACCCAGTACTTC
CDR3aa: CASSDRYREETQYF

j_gene: TRBJ2-1
v_gene: TRBV27
d_gene: TRBD2
abundance: .
CDR3nt: TGTGCCAGCAGTTTACCGCGGGGACTAGCGGGCAGTGAGCAGTTCTTC
CDR3aa: CASSLPRGLAGSEQFF

j_gene: TRBJ1-4
v_gene: TRBV5-5
d_gene: TRBD1
abundance: .
CDR3nt: TGTGCCAGCAGCTTGCTCCAGGGGGCAGAAAAACTGTTTTTT
CDR3aa: CASSLLQGAEKLFF

j_gene: TRBJ2-7
v_gene: TRBV7-3
d_gene: .
abundance: .
CDR3nt: TGTGCCAGCAGCTTATCAGGGATTAACGACGAGCAGTACTTC
CDR3aa: CASSLSGINDEQYF

j_gene: TRBJ2-2
v_gene: TRBV5-1
d_gene: .
abundance: once
CDR3nt: TGCGCCAGCAGCCCCAGGGGTACCGGGGAGCTGTTTTTT
CDR3aa: CASSPRGTGELFF

j_gene: TRBJ2-5
v_gene: TRBV11-3
d_gene: TRBD2
abundance: .
CDR3nt: TGTGCCAGCAGCCCGGGACTAGCGAAAGAGACCCAGTACTTC
CDR3aa: CASSPGLAKETQYF

j_gene: TRBJ1-2
v_gene: TRBV5-1
d_gene: TRBD1
abundance: .
CDR3nt: TGCGCCAGCAGCCCGGGACAGGGGGCGTCCTATGGCTACACCTTC
CDR3aa: CASSPGQGASYGYTF

j_gene: TRBJ2-3
v_gene: TRBV7-3
d_gene: TRBD2
abundance: .
CDR3nt: TGTGCCAGCAGCTTAGGCGGGAGTAGGACAGATACGCAGTATTTT
CDR3aa: CASSLGGSRTDTQYF

j_gene: TRBJ2-7
v_gene: TRBV27
d_gene: TRBD2
abundance: .
CDR3nt: TGTGCCAGCGGCCGACTAGCGGGCTCCGAGCAGTACTTC
CDR3aa: CASGRLAGSEQYF

j_gene: TRBJ2-4
v_gene: TRBV7-2
d_gene: TRBD2
abundance: .
CDR3nt: TGTGCCAGCAGCCGAGCGACTAGCTATCAAAACATTCAGTACTTC
CDR3aa: CASSRATSYQNIQYF

j_gene: TRBJ2-5
v_gene: TRBV5-6
d_gene: .
abundance: .
CDR3nt: TGTGCCAGCAGCTTGGCTCTTCAAGAGACCCAGTACTTC
CDR3aa: CASSLALQETQYF

j_gene: TRBJ1-4
v_gene: TRBV15
d_gene: .
abundance: .
CDR3nt: TGTGCCACCAGCGGAGACCGCGGGGGTAATGAAAAACTGTTTTTT
CDR3aa: CATSGDRGGNEKLFF

j_gene: TRBJ1-4
v_gene: TRBV5-6
d_gene: .
abundance: .
CDR3nt: TGTGCCAGCAGCTTGGACAGGGCTAATGAAAAACTGTTTTTT
CDR3aa: CASSLDRANEKLFF

j_gene: TRBJ1-1
v_gene: TRBV28
d_gene: .
abundance: once
CDR3nt: TGTGCCAGCAGACAGAACACTGAAGCTTTCTTT
CDR3aa: CASRQNTEAFF

j_gene: TRBJ1-1
v_gene: TRBV13
d_gene: .
abundance: .
CDR3nt: TGTGCCAGCAGCTTAGGCCCCCTGACAGTGAACACTGAAGCTTTCTTT
CDR3aa: CASSLGPLTVNTEAFF

j_gene: TRBJ2-3
v_gene: TRBV5-8
d_gene: TRBD2
abundance: .
CDR3nt: TGTGCCAGCAGCTTGGTGGCGGGAGGAACAGATACGCAGTATTTT
CDR3aa: CASSLVAGGTDTQYF

j_gene: TRBJ2-1
v_gene: TRBV7-2
d_gene: .
abundance: .
CDR3nt: TGTGCCAGCAGCTTTTCTCAACAACCCTACAATGAGCAGTTCTTC
CDR3aa: CASSFSQQPYNEQFF

j_gene: TRBJ1-2
v_gene: TRBV7-9
d_gene: .
abundance: .
CDR3nt: TGTGCCAGCAGCCCGCGATTCATCAACTATGGCTACACCTTC
CDR3aa: CASSPRFINYGYTF

j_gene: TRBJ2-3
v_gene: TRBV27
d_gene: TRBD2
abundance: .
CDR3nt: TGTGCCAGCAGTTTACTTCTAGCGGGGGGCACAGATACGCAGTATTTT
CDR3aa: CASSLLLAGGTDTQYF

j_gene: TRBJ2-5
v_gene: TRBV28
d_gene: .
abundance: .
CDR3nt: TGTGCCAGCAGTTCCCCGACCGAGGAGTTCCTACAAGAGACCCAGTACTTC
CDR3aa: CASSSPTEEFLQETQYF

j_gene: TRBJ2-3
v_gene: TRBV28
d_gene: TRBD2
abundance: .
CDR3nt: TGTGCCAGCAGACCACGGCGGGAGGGAGCCTCTAGCACAGATACGCAGTATTTT
CDR3aa: CASRPRREGASSTDTQYF

j_gene: TRBJ1-5
v_gene: TRBV25-1
d_gene: .
abundance: once
CDR3nt: TGTGCCAGCAGTGAAAGGGAAGGAGGGCAGCCCCAGCATTTT
CDR3aa: CASSEREGGQPQHF

j_gene: TRBJ1-5
v_gene: TRBV6-5
d_gene: TRBD1
abundance: .
CDR3nt: TGTGCCAGCAGACAGGGGAGCAATCAGCCCCAGCATTTT
CDR3aa: CASRQGSNQPQHF

j_gene: TRBJ1-6
v_gene: TRBV9
d_gene: TRBD1
abundance: .
CDR3nt: TGTGCCAGTACGACAGGGGTAAATTCACCCCTCCACTTT
CDR3aa: CASTTGVNSPLHF

j_gene: TRBJ2-1
v_gene: TRBV7-2
d_gene: TRBD2
abundance: .
CDR3nt: TGTGCCAGCAGCTCTCCGCGGGGGAACAATGAGCAGTTCTTC
CDR3aa: CASSSPRGNNEQFF

j_gene: TRBJ2-7
v_gene: TRBV28
d_gene: TRBD2
abundance: .
CDR3nt: TGTGCCAGCATCCTCCCCCCTAGCGGGAGATGGGACGAGCAGTACTTC
CDR3aa: CASILPPSGRWDEQYF

j_gene: TRBJ2-1
v_gene: TRBV19
d_gene: TRBD2
abundance: once
CDR3nt: TGTGCCAGTAGTATCGGGTGGACTAGCGGGAACAATGAGCAGTTCTTC
CDR3aa: CASSIGWTSGNNEQFF

j_gene: TRBJ2-7
v_gene: TRBV5-1
d_gene: TRBD2
abundance: .
CDR3nt: TGCGCCAGCAGCCCAGGGCCGGGAGGACCCCTCTACGAGCAGTACTTC
CDR3aa: CASSPGPGGPLYEQYF

j_gene: TRBJ2-1
v_gene: TRBV6-5
d_gene: TRBD2
abundance: .
CDR3nt: TGTGCCAGCAGTCGGGAGGGCGGGGGGTATGAGCAGTTCTTC
CDR3aa: CASSREGGGYEQFF

j_gene: TRBJ2-2
v_gene: TRBV19
d_gene: TRBD2
abundance: .
CDR3nt: TGTGCCAGTAGTCAGACTAGCGGGGGGGTCGGGGAGCTGTTTTTT
CDR3aa: CASSQTSGGVGELFF

j_gene: TRBJ1-5
v_gene: TRBV5-1
d_gene: .
abundance: .
CDR3nt: TGCGCCAGCAGCTTGGCGGGGGTAGGGAATCAGCCCCAGCATTTT
CDR3aa: CASSLAGVGNQPQHF

j_gene: TRBJ2-7
v_gene: TRBV18
d_gene: .
abundance: .
CDR3nt: TGTGCCAGCTCACCACTTCGGACACCCACCTACGAGCAGTACTTC
CDR3aa: CASSPLRTPTYEQYF

j_gene: TRBJ2-1
v_gene: TRBV11-3
d_gene: TRBD2
abundance: .
CDR3nt: TGTGCCAGCAGCCGCTTAGCGGGCTCCTACAATGAGCAGTTCTTC
CDR3aa: CASSRLAGSYNEQFF

j_gene: TRBJ1-2
v_gene: TRBV14
d_gene: .
abundance: .
CDR3nt: TGTGCCAGCAGCCAAGGTCAAAACTATGGCTACACCTTC
CDR3aa: CASSQGQNYGYTF